This T cell receptor (beta chain) emerged from a study of blood T cell repertoires in COVID-19. Study in general: Spain, Italy and the United States supplied samples that represented acute and convalescent COVID-19. From T cells, B-cell-depleted T cells, or PBMCs came the material, which was cDNA or gDNA.

Germline CDR1 and CDR2: ENHRY and SYGVKD. V gave up 4 bases and J gave up 1 base, with 7 bases separating them. This CDR3 has 13 residues. In the authors' methods: Reference gene primers were amplified, and this amplification served to estimate nucleated cell counts. The table came from immunoSEQ multiplex PCR; TCRdb's copy has only in-frame clones and leaves some out. D and trimming come from the DNA, and the V and J calls and clone size come from that table. This sample has under 200,000 clones, with roughly 88% found just once. This sequence was found in a man aged 40-49 years with acute COVID-19. Sequenced sample: PBMCs or T cells enriched from blood (not recorded which). The genes are TRBV10-3 and TRBJ1-1; no clear D. The CDR3: CAISGPENTEAFF. CDR3 nucleotide sequence: TGTGCCATCAGTGGCCCAGAGAACACTGAAGCTTTCTTT.